This T cell receptor beta chain was retrieved from a study of post-analysis software for immune sequencing data. Across the whole study: As for disease course, relapsing-remitting, secondary progressive and progressive-relapsing multiple sclerosis were all included.

The CDR3 runs 13 residues. The V gene's germline CDR1 is ENHRY and CDR2 SYGVKD. Trimming stripped 8 bases from V and 3 bases from J, with 11 bases between. Study-level findings and limits: Normalized Chao1 diversity in multiple sclerosis patients fell significantly below that of controls. Higher frequency in patients than in controls was seen for a handful of TRBV segments, with TRBV5-6, TRBV5-1 and TRBV20-1 among them. Co-batched samples clustered tightly together by F measure.

TCR beta cDNA libraries had unique molecular identifiers. Once roughly 0.95 to 10 million T cells were used, about half a million cDNA molecules resulted. In TCRdb, the PCR reads were re-called with MiXCR into one record per CDR3 protein. The table includes about 540,000 distinct CDR3 sequences, around 31% detected once. As to this clonotype: The antigen is undetermined.

The V and J genes are TRBV10-3 and TRBJ1-5; maybe TRBD1 (5 bases). This TCR was sampled from a girl under 18 with multiple sclerosis. Sequences were obtained from blood. CDR3 coding DNA: TGTGCCATCGGGGACGTTTACAATCAGCCCCAGCATTTT. Its protein product is CAIGDVYNQPQHF.